A selection of T cell receptor beta chains follows, all from one sample in a study of cytomegalovirus exposure and HLA in healthy donors. Method: immunoSEQ multiplex PCR; TCRdb's copy keeps in-frame clones and lacks some. Its table lists some 62,000 clones. Sequencing input: PBMCs. These receptors were taken from a man younger than 45 in good health and CMV-seropositive. Both conserved end residues are part of each CDR3. The D gene is left open where the match is weak.

>TRBJ1-5|TRBD1|TRBV2
CASRDRGSLGGNQHQHF
TGTGCCAGCAGGGACAGGGGATCCCTGGGTGGCAATCAGCACCAGCATTTT
>TRBJ2-6|.|TRBV19
CASSRKNTGRSGANVLTF
TGTGCCAGTAGTCGCAAAAATACAGGGCGCTCTGGGGCCAACGTCCTGACTTTC
>TRBJ2-3|.|TRBV11-2
CASTHTRGGVVLADTQYF
TGTGCCAGCACCCATACCAGAGGGGGGGTCGTCCTAGCAGATACGCAGTATTTT
>TRBJ2-7|TRBD1|TRBV2
CASRMTGGAYEQYF
TGTGCCAGCAGGATGACAGGGGGGGCCTACGAGCAGTACTTC
>TRBJ2-3|.|TRBV7-3
CASSASAHTDKQYF
TGTGCCAGCAGCGCTAGCGCTCACACAGATAAGCAGTATTTT
>TRBJ2-1|TRBD2|TRBV7-8
CASSDRSGSSYNEQFF
TGTGCCAGCAGCGACCGTAGCGGGAGTTCCTACAATGAGCAGTTCTTC
>TRBJ2-6|.|TRBV6-5
CASSFSSGANVLTF
TGTGCCAGCAGTTTTAGCTCTGGGGCCAACGTCCTGACTTTC
>TRBJ1-1|.|TRBV19
CASSVPPAAFF
TGTGCCAGTAGTGTGCCCCCCGCGGCTTTCTTT
>TRBJ2-3|TRBD2|TRBV2
CASSVWRSGRSDTQYF
TGTGCCAGCAGTGTATGGCGTAGCGGGAGGTCGGATACGCAGTATTTT
>TRBJ2-7|TRBD2|TRBV4-1
CASSQDLREGSYEQYF
TGCGCCAGCAGCCAAGATCTCAGGGAGGGCTCCTACGAGCAGTACTTC
>TRBJ2-7|TRBD2|TRBV4-2
CASSYIKPSGVNEQYF
TGTGCCAGCAGTTATATAAAGCCTAGCGGGGTCAACGAGCAGTACTTC
>TRBJ2-1|TRBD2|TRBV25-1
CASSSAGGYNEQFF
TGTGCCAGCAGTTCCGCGGGGGGGTACAATGAGCAGTTCTTC
>TRBJ2-7|.|TRBV20-1
CSAKTGYEQYF
TGCAGTGCCAAGACTGGCTACGAGCAGTACTTC
>TRBJ2-1|.|TRBV4-1
CASSLRTRSSSDNEQFF
TGCGCCAGCAGCTTACGAACTAGGTCTTCCTCCGACAATGAGCAGTTCTTC
>TRBJ2-2|TRBD1|TRBV7-3
CASSKDRATGELFF
TGTGCCAGCAGCAAGGACAGGGCCACCGGGGAGCTGTTTTTT
>TRBJ2-2|TRBD2|TRBV30
CAWGGTSPGELFF
TGTGCCTGGGGGGGGACTAGCCCCGGGGAGCTGTTTTTT
>TRBJ2-1|TRBD2|TRBV27
CASAGLAAYNEQFF
TGTGCCAGCGCTGGACTAGCGGCCTACAATGAGCAGTTCTTC